These 10 T cell receptor beta chains were sequenced from one sample in a study of T-cell memory formation after mild COVID-19. TCRdb analysed the 5' RACE reads with MiXCR anew, one entry per CDR3 protein. The sample has around 310,000 distinct CDR3 sequences, roughly 13% seen once; the top ten hold about 21%. The sample was PBMCs or a T cell subset sorted from them (not recorded which). Receptors originate from a man in his late teens or twenties who had mild COVID-19 (a few samples of this study predate the infection). Cell type and time point are not known.

This clonotype was seen only a few times. The chain links TRBV5-4 to TRBJ2-7, with D unresolved. Trimming pared 1 base from V and 4 bases from J, leaving 9 bases between. From germline, CDR1 is SGHNT and CDR2 YYREEE (reference sequence). The CDR3 spans 13 residues. Here the CDR3 reads CASSLSKGYEQYF. CDR3 in DNA: TGTGCCAGCAGCTTGAGCAAGGGATACGAGCAGTACTTC.

This clonotype was counted between two and nine times. The chain recombines TRBV5-1 with TRBJ2-7, with a weak D call TRBD1 (5 bases). Germline V gene sequence: CDR1 SGHRS, CDR2 YFSETQ. The CDR3 consists of 13 residues. V gave up 0 bases and J gave up 3 bases, with 7 bases separating them. The CDR3 spells CASSLVTGYEQYF. DNA for the CDR3: TGCGCCAGCAGCTTGGTTACAGGCTACGAGCAGTACTTC.

The chain carries TRBV3-1 and TRBJ1-2; possible D gene TRBD1, 5 bases. Looked up from germline, CDR1 is LGHDT and CDR2 is YNNKEL (reference sequence). The ends were cut back, 4 bases at V and 8 bases at J, with 17 bases in the middle. The CDR3 runs 14 residues. The CDR3 DNA sequence: TGTGCCAGCAGCCCCCGGTTGGAGGCAGGGGGCTACACCTTC. Translated, it gives CASSPRLEAGGYTF.

The chain combines TRBV2 with TRBJ2-6; no firm D call. Germline V gene lookup returns CDR1 SNHLY and CDR2 FYNNEI. Trimming pared 0 bases from V and 3 bases from J, leaving 6 bases between. CDR3 length: 15 amino acids. Written as DNA, the CDR3 is TGTGCCAGCAGTGAAGCGCCCCGTGGGGCCAACGTCCTGACTTTC. Translated, it gives CASSEAPRGANVLTF. Complete variable domain (other parts from reference TRBV2 and TRBJ2-6): EPEVTQTPSHQVTQMGQEVILRCVPISNHLYFYWYRQILGQKVEFLVSFYNNEISEKSEIFDDQFSVERPDGSNFTLKIRSTKLEDSAMYFCASSEAPRGANVLTFGAGSRLTVL.

This clonotype was counted at least ten times. V is TRBV12-3 or TRBV12-4 and J is TRBJ2-5, with TRBD2 matching 8 bases. The CDR3 sequence is 13 residues long. J was trimmed by 2 bases and V by 6 bases; bases with no gene match: 2. The CDR3 region is CASSRGGQETQYF. CDR3 coding DNA: TGTGCCAGCAGCCGGGGGGGACAAGAGACCCAGTACTTC.

V is TRBV7-3 and J is TRBJ2-2; D call uncertain. From germline, CDR1 is SGHTA and CDR2 FQGTGA. The CDR3 is 16 residues long. The germline V and J ends were trimmed by 4 bases and 9 bases, with 21 bases remaining between them. CDR3 coding DNA: TGTGCCAGCAGCTCCCACTATTCGACGAAAACCCGGGAGCTGTTTTTT. It codes for CASSSHYSTKTRELFF. Variable domain in full (rest from reference TRBV7-3 and TRBJ2-2): GAGVSQTPSNKVTEKGKYVELRCDPISGHTALYWYRQSLGQGPEFLIYFQGTGAADDSGLPNDRFFAVRPEGSVSTLKIQRTERGDSAVYLCASSSHYSTKTRELFFGEGSRLTVL.

V gene TRBV4-1 combines with J gene TRBJ2-4; 12 bases are a match to TRBD2. Germline lookup yields CDR1 MGHRA and CDR2 YSYEKL. The length of the CDR3 is 18 residues. V trimming: 4 bases; J trimming: 0 bases; junction bases outside the gene matches: 7. This chain's CDR3 is CASSRGLAGTLAKNIQYF. Written as DNA, the CDR3 is TGCGCCAGCAGCCGCGGACTAGCGGGGACACTAGCCAAAAACATTCAGTACTTC.

This clonotype showed up just a few times. The rearrangement uses TRBV7-9 and TRBJ2-5, with D perhaps being TRBD1 or TRBD2 (5 bases each). The V and J ends lost 2 bases and 0 bases respectively, with 13 bases between them. The CDR3 loop spans 16 amino acids. CDR1 is SEHNR, CDR2 FQNEAQ, per germline (reference sequence). The chain's CDR3 is CASSLTTGLYQETQYF. The CDR3 coding sequence is TGTGCCAGCAGCTTAACTACAGGACTTTACCAAGAGACCCAGTACTTC.

This clonotype was seen more than once but under ten times. This chain links TRBV20-1 with TRBJ2-5; possible D gene TRBD2, 6 bases. The CDR3 sequence is 13 residues long. CDR1 DFQATT and CDR2 SNEGSKA come from the germline V gene (reference sequence). V lost 3 bases, J lost 1 base, and 9 bases lay in between. The CDR3 DNA reads TGCAGTGCTAGTGCCGGGAGCCAAGAGACCCAGTACTTC. This sequence encodes CSASAGSQETQYF.

A few counts support this clonotype. The chain has TRBV7-2 and TRBJ2-4, with D possibly TRBD2 on 7 matching bases. This CDR3 is 14 amino acids long. Germline V gene sequence: CDR1 SGHTA, CDR2 FQGNSA. V gave up 3 bases and J gave up 9 bases, with 15 bases separating them. The DNA for the CDR3 is TGTGCCAGCAGCTTTAGGGGGGGGAATGGCATTCAGTACTTC. Translating gives CASSFRGGNGIQYF.